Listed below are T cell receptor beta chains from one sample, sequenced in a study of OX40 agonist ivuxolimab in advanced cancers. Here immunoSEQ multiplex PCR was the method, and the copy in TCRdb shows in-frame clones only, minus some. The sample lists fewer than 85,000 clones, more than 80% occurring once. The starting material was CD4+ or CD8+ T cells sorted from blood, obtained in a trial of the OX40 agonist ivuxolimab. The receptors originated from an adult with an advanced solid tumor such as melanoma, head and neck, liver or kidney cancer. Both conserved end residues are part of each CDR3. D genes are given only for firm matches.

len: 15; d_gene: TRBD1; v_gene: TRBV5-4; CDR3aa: CASSRHRGEVETQYF
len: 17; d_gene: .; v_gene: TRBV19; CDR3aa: CASSTTGTGAGSYEQYF
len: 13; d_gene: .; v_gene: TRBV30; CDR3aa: CAWSAGINQPQHF
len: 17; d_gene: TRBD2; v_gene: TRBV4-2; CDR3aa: CASSRGTSGDPRDEQYF
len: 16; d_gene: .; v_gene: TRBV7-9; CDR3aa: CASSLWGGPSSYEQYF
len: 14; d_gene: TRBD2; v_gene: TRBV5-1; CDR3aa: CASSWTSGTYEQYF
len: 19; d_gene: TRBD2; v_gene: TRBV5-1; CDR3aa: CASSYQSGTSGPSYNEQFF
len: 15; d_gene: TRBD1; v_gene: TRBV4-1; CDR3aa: CASSKDRGFIYGYTF
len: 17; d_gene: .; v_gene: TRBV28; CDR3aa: CASSSSSGRGGRDTQYF
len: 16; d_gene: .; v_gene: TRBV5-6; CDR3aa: CASSLVTSPHTDTQYF
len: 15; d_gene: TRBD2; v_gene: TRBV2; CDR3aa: CANLAGGVTYNEQFF
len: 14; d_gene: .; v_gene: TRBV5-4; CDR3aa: CASSLAGLDYGYTF
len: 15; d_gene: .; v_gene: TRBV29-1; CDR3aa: CSVEDRGITTGELFF
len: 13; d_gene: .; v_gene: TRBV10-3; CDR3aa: CAIREEGMNEQYF
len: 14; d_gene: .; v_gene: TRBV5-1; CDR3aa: CASSHNPGGEKLFF
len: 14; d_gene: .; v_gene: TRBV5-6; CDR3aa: CASSQLKNTGELFF
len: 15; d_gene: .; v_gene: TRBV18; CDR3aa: CASSPAQGGTYEQYF
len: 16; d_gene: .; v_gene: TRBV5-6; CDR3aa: CASSSYAPGGNQPQHF
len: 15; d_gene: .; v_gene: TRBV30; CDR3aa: CAWITGEKPYNEQFF
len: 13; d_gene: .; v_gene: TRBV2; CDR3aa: CARARSGSYEQYF
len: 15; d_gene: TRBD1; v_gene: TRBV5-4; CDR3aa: CASSFDRGLNYGYTF
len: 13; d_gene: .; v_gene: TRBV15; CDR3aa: CATSGSDQRGYTF
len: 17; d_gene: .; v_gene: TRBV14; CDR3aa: CASSQRTALQRNTEAFF
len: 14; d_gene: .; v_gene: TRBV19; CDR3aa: CASTPGGRNQPQHF
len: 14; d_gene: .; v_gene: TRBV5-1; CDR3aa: CASSPAAGRETQYF
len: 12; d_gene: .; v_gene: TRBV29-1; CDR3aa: CSVESGRETQYF
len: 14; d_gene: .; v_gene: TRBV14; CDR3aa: CASSQEVAGSEAFF
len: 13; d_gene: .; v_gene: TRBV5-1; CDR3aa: CASSLGKQYGYTF
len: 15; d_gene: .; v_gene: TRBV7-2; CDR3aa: CASSLGPGQSYEQYF
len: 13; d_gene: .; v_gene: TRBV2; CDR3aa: CASSGSPSYEQYF
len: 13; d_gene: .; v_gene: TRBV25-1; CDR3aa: CASSDVGGQPQHF
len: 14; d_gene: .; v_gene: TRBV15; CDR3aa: CATMARAGPGGQFF
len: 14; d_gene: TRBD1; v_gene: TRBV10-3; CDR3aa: CASRRGQADYGYTF
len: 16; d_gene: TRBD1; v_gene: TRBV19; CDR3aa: CASSTRTGSMNTEAFF